The rows below give T cell receptor beta chains drawn from one sample of a study of blood T cell repertoires in COVID-19. The protocol was immunoSEQ multiplex PCR, while the TCRdb copy is restricted to in-frame clones and leaves out a portion. The data contain over 400,000 clones, 86% of them singletons. The sequenced material came from peripheral blood. The receptors originated from a woman aged 25 to 39 with active or convalescent COVID-19. CDR3s include the opening cysteine and the closing phenylalanine or tryptophan. The order of the fields is D gene, J gene, V gene, clone size, CDR3 DNA, CDR3 protein. The D gene is left open where the match is weak. For some rows the clone size is stated as once, few or many, or as a class when expanded; others skip it.

>.|TRBJ1-1|TRBV6-4|few
TGTGCCAGCAGTGACTCGGGAAAGGGGCCTGAAGCTTTCTTT
CASSDSGKGPEAFF
>.|TRBJ1-1|TRBV9|.
TGTGCCAGCAGCGTAGTCGGGGGGAACACTGAAGCTTTCTTT
CASSVVGGNTEAFF
>.|TRBJ2-7|TRBV28|.
TGTGCCAGCAGTTCTGCTAGCGTATCCTACGAGCAGTACTTC
CASSSASVSYEQYF
>.|TRBJ2-7|TRBV6-5|.
TGTGCCAGCAGCATCAACTACGAGCAGTACTTC
CASSINYEQYF
>TRBD1|TRBJ1-1|TRBV19|.
TGTGCCAGTAGTATGGGCTCGAGGGACAGGGGTTACACTGAAGCTTTCTTT
CASSMGSRDRGYTEAFF
>.|TRBJ2-7|TRBV21-1|.
TGTGCCAGCAGCACAACTAGCAGTGCGGGCTACGAGCAGTACTTC
CASSTTSSAGYEQYF
>TRBD1|TRBJ1-1|TRBV6-5|.
TGTGCCAGCAGAGAGTACAGGGGGGTCACTGAAGCTTTCTTT
CASREYRGVTEAFF
>TRBD1|TRBJ1-2|TRBV9|.
TGTGCCAGCAGCGTAGGACAGGGCGGCGGCTATGGCTACACCTTC
CASSVGQGGGYGYTF
>.|TRBJ2-1|TRBV5-1|.
TGCGCCAGCAGCTCCGGATTAGTGCTAGGAGGCAATGAGCAGTTCTTC
CASSSGLVLGGNEQFF
>.|TRBJ1-6|TRBV6-6|few
TGTGCCAGCAGCTCAAGGGGGTATAATTCACCCCTCCACTTT
CASSSRGYNSPLHF
>.|TRBJ1-2|TRBV4-1|.
TGCGCCAGCAGCCAGATCGACAGACTGGATGGCTACACCTTC
CASSQIDRLDGYTF
>TRBD1|TRBJ1-2|TRBV6-4|.
TGTGCCAGCAGTGGCCAGGGGGTCGGTGGCTACACCTTC
CASSGQGVGGYTF
>.|TRBJ2-2|TRBV29-1|.
TGCAGCGTTGGCACCGCGGGCACCGGGGAGCTGTTTTTT
CSVGTAGTGELFF
>.|TRBJ1-5|TRBV6-1|few
TGTGCCAGCAGTGCCCCGACCCGGACACCCGACGATCAGCCCCAGCATTTT
CASSAPTRTPDDQPQHF
>.|TRBJ1-1|TRBV2|.
TGTGCCAGCAGTCCCGGGGGGGCCGCTGAAGCTTTCTTT
CASSPGGAAEAFF
>.|TRBJ2-1|TRBV6-4|.
TGTGCCAGCAGTGCGGAGAGGTCCCTTGAGCAGTTCTTC
CASSAERSLEQFF
>TRBD1|TRBJ1-1|TRBV4-1|.
TGCGCCAGCAGCCAACTTGGGGGACAGGGGGCTACCACTGAAGCTTTCTTT
CASSQLGGQGATTEAFF
>.|TRBJ1-6|TRBV18|.
TGTGCCAGCACTGGATTGGGTACGGGGAATTCACCCCTCCACTTT
CASTGLGTGNSPLHF
>TRBD1|TRBJ1-2|TRBV28|once
TGTGCCAGCAGCTCTGGACAGGGGAGAAATGGCTACACCTTC
CASSSGQGRNGYTF
>.|TRBJ1-6|TRBV6-2/TRBV6-3|.
TGTGCCAGCAGTTACGGGCAGGGGCTGACACCCCTCCACTTT
CASSYGQGLTPLHF
>.|TRBJ1-4|TRBV4-2|.
TGTGCCAGCAGCCAAGAGGAAAGACTTAATGAAAAACTGTTTTTT
CASSQEERLNEKLFF
>TRBD2|TRBJ2-3|TRBV4-2|.
TGTGCCAGCAGCCAAACAGCGGGGGCCAGCACAGATACGCAGTATTTT
CASSQTAGASTDTQYF